This entry lists 11 T cell receptor beta chains sequenced from one sample in a study of regulatory T cells in long-lasting Graves disease. Time point: newly diagnosed GD, antithyroid drugs for less than 3 months. The TCR library was prepared using RNA isolated from PBMCs. TCR beta libraries were built with iRepertoire HTBI primers and Arm-PCR of CDR3 regions. TCRdb re-called the multiplex PCR reads with MiXCR, one entry per CDR3 protein. This table holds 550,000 or so distinct CDR3 sequences, approximately 12% found once. The same sample was also studied in work on T cells in Graves' hyperthyroidism and ophthalmopathy.

This specimen consisted of peripheral blood mononuclear cells (PBMCs), obtained at new diagnosis, from a patient treated with antithyroid drugs. Receptor source: a woman aged 30 to 39 with Graves disease.

The rearrangement links TRBV11-2 to TRBJ2-7, with 10 bases fitting TRBD2. In germline, CDR1 is SGHAT, CDR2 FQNNGV. The CDR3 has 15 residues. The ends lost 2 bases at V and 5 bases at J; junction bases unmatched: 6. CDR3 bases: TGTGCCAGCAGCTTAAAGGGGCTAGCGGGAGACGAGCAGTACTTC. Its protein is CASSLKGLAGDEQYF.

This clonotype has at least ten counts. The CDR3 protein is CASSQGGAQEDEQYF. CDR3 nucleotide sequence: TGTGCCAGTAGTCAGGGAGGAGCCCAAGAGGACGAGCAGTACTTC. V is TRBV19 and J is TRBJ2-7, with TRBD2 as a possible D gene (6 bases). CDR1 and CDR2 from the germline V gene are LNHDA and SQIVND (reference sequence). This CDR3 is built from 15 residues. Trimming removed 5 bases at V and 5 bases at J, with 19 bases between.

This clonotype has a count of ten or more. V usage is TRBV20-1 and J usage is TRBJ1-1; D uncertain. Germline CDR1 and CDR2: DFQATT and SNEGSKA (reference sequence). V was clipped by 5 bases and J by 2 bases, with 15 bases between them. The CDR3 spans 14 residues. CDR3 sequence (DNA): TGCAGTGCTCCTAAAAGGGCCTTTAACACTGAAGCTTTCTTT. Translating it yields CSAPKRAFNTEAFF.

CDR3 sequence: CASSLPGLARGPGVDTQYF. CDR3 nucleotide sequence: TGTGCCAGCAGTTTACCGGGACTAGCGCGAGGGCCTGGGGTAGATACGCAGTATTTT. This sequence joins TRBV28 and TRBJ2-3, with 10 bases lining up with TRBD2. The germline V gene encodes CDR1 MDHEN and CDR2 SYDVKM. This CDR3 is 19 amino acids long. V lost 2 bases to trimming and J lost 5 bases; unmatched junction nucleotides: 16.

This clonotype was seen ten or more times. This rearrangement joins TRBV24-1 to TRBJ1-1, with D hard to call. The CDR3 is 12 amino acids. Trimming removed 1 base from V and 10 bases from J, with 9 bases in between. Germline V gene sequence: CDR1 KGHDR, CDR2 SFDVKD. The CDR3 bases are TGTGCCACCAGTGATTTAGGTACTCGAGCTTTCTTT. Translation: CATSDLGTRAFF.

Concerning this clonotype itself: At one end, the junction sequence differs from germline, possibly due to a read error. The chain couples TRBV2 to TRBJ2-1, with a tentative D call TRBD1 (6 bases). Germline CDR1 is SNHLY and CDR2 is FYNNEI. This CDR3 is 16 amino acids long. CDR3 amino acids: CATSDSGTRLYNEQFF. CDR3 DNA: TGTGCCACCAGTGATTCCGGGACACGCCTCTACAATGAGCAGTTCTTC.

This clonotype was detected ten times or more. V and J are TRBV28 and TRBJ2-7; 9 nucleotides match TRBD2. Trimming took 5 bases from V and 5 from J; bases not matched to a gene: 13. This CDR3 spans 16 amino acids. Germline values: CDR1 MDHEN, CDR2 SYDVKM. CDR3 in amino acids: CASSPPGLAESDEQYF. DNA of the CDR3: TGTGCCAGCAGTCCGCCGGGACTAGCAGAAAGCGACGAGCAGTACTTC.

This clonotype has a count of ten or more. V and J are TRBV13 and TRBJ1-1, with a weak D call TRBD1 (5 bases). The V end lost 4 bases, the J end lost 2 bases, and 14 bases lay between the germline ends. Looked up from germline, CDR1 is PRHDT and CDR2 is FYEKMQ (reference sequence). The CDR3 is 15 amino acids. This chain's CDR3 is CASSYHGDLNTEAFF. For the CDR3, the DNA is TGTGCCAGCAGCTACCATGGGGACCTAAACACTGAAGCTTTCTTT.

The J gene is TRBJ2-6, the V gene TRBV7-8; 9 bases are a match to TRBD1. Losses at the gene ends were 6 bases for V and 2 bases for J; bases not matched to a gene: 11. This CDR3 is 18 amino acids long. Germline assignment: CDR1 SGHVS and CDR2 FQNEAQ. The CDR3 reads CASSSGQGNSPGANVLTF. CDR3 nucleotides: TGTGCCAGCAGTTCGGGACAGGGAAACAGTCCTGGGGCCAACGTCCTGACTTTC.

Ten or more counts support this clonotype. The chain couples TRBV28 to TRBJ1-6; D unresolved. CDR1 is MDHEN and CDR2 is SYDVKM in the germline V gene. V was clipped by 6 bases and J by 0 bases, with 15 bases between them. There are 17 residues in the CDR3. CDR3 sequence: CASRVSGWGSYNSPLHF. DNA for the CDR3: TGTGCCAGCAGGGTATCAGGTTGGGGCTCCTATAATTCACCCCTCCACTTT.

This clonotype has more than one count but fewer than ten. The rearrangement links TRBV19 to TRBJ2-6; D ambiguous. The CDR3 loop spans 16 amino acids. The germline V and J ends were trimmed by 7 bases and 0 bases, with 13 bases remaining between them. Germline lookup yields CDR1 LNHDA and CDR2 SQIVND (reference sequence). CDR3: CASTTDGSSGANVLTF. The CDR3 DNA is TGTGCCAGTACCACGGACGGTAGCTCTGGGGCCAACGTCCTGACTTTC. Using reference TRBV19 and TRBJ2-6 for the parts outside the CDR3, the full variable domain is DGGITQSPKYLFRKEGQNVTLSCEQNLNHDAMYWYRQDPGQGLRLIYYSQIVNDFQKGDIAEGYSVSREKKESFPLTVTSAQKNPTAFYLCASTTDGSSGANVLTFGAGSRLTVL.